These 32 T cell receptor beta chains were all obtained from the same sample, sequenced in a study of shared clonotypes between healthy human individuals. Generated by immunoSEQ multiplex PCR, the TCRdb table keeps only in-frame clones and is missing some. The sample lists around 2.5 million clones, more than 85% occurring once. The sequencing input was naive CD4+ T cells from PBMCs. This sample's subset: CD45RA+ positively selected. These receptor sequences come from a man younger than 35 in good health. Some clones in this sample may be carry-over from other donors' samples.

The chain carries TRBV27 and TRBJ2-3; TRBD2 matches at 9 bases. The CDR3 length is 15 residues. Per the germline V gene, CDR1 is MNHEY and CDR2 is SMNVEV (reference sequence). J lost 4 bases, V lost 2 bases, and 4 bases had no gene match. CDR3 protein: CASSLAGGPPDTQYF. The CDR3 DNA reads as TGTGCCAGCAGTTTAGCGGGAGGGCCTCCAGATACGCAGTATTTT.

This chain joins TRBV6-1 and TRBJ2-5; tentatively, D is TRBD2 (7 bases). The germline V gene encodes CDR1 MNHNS and CDR2 SASEGT. Trimming cost V 4 bases and J 5 bases, with 23 bases left between them. The CDR3 has 17 amino acids. CDR3 region: CASSVSSGGGPWETQYF. CDR3 DNA: TGTGCCAGCAGTGTCAGCTCTGGGGGGGGGCCCTGGGAGACCCAGTACTTC.

The chain employs TRBV11-2 and TRBJ2-2; TRBD1 matches at 7 bases. The CDR3 covers 14 residues. CDR1 is SGHAT and CDR2 is FQNNGV in the germline V gene. V dropped 6 bases and J dropped 5; count of bases not matched to a gene: 6. The DNA for the CDR3 is TGTGCCAGCAGGGTACAGGGGAATACCGGGGAGCTGTTTTTT. Its protein is CASRVQGNTGELFF.

The chain combines TRBV6-5 with TRBJ1-6; D is perhaps TRBD1 (5 bases). Germline V gives CDR1 MNHEY, CDR2 SVGAGI. Trimming cost V 5 bases and J 7 bases, with 12 bases left between them. CDR3 length equals 14 residues. In nucleotides, the CDR3 is TGTGCCAGCAGTCGGACAAAGAGGAATTCACCCCTCCACTTT. Its translation: CASSRTKRNSPLHF.

CDR3 coding DNA: TGTGCCAGCAGCTTGGGTCAAGGGAGGGTCTACGAGCAGTACTTC. The encoded protein is CASSLGQGRVYEQYF. This chain uses TRBV11-2 with TRBJ2-7; 7 bases line up with TRBD2. Germline CDR1 SGHAT, CDR2 FQNNGV. Trimming at V came to 3 bases and at J to 3 bases, leaving 8 bases not matched to a gene. This CDR3 has 15 amino acids.

The genes are TRBV28 and TRBJ2-7, with 8 bases that match TRBD1. Germline V gene lookup returns CDR1 MDHEN and CDR2 SYDVKM. CDR3 size: 14 residues. Unmatched junction bases numbered 9, after V lost 8 bases and J lost 3 bases. The CDR3 DNA reads TGTGCCAGCGGCACCCAGGGGGCCATCTACGAGCAGTACTTC. This translates into CASGTQGAIYEQYF.

This rearrangement joins TRBV28 to TRBJ2-1; D perhaps matches TRBD2 (6 bases). The length of the CDR3 is 14 residues. Germline assignment: CDR1 MDHEN and CDR2 SYDVKM. The ends were cut back, 4 bases at V and 8 bases at J, with 15 bases in the middle. The CDR3 bases are TGTGCCAGCAGTTCCACGGGAGTTCTCCATGAGCAGTTCTTC. Amino acids: CASSSTGVLHEQFF.

The chain recombines TRBV4-2 with TRBJ2-5; D might be TRBD1 (6 bases). The germline gives CDR1 LGHNA, CDR2 YNFKEQ. V lost 5 bases and J lost 4, with 17 bases in between. The CDR3 covers 15 residues. CDR3 sequence (DNA): TGTGCCAGCAGCGCTGGGGGCAGGGCGCGAGAGACCCAGTACTTC. Protein: CASSAGGRARETQYF.

In nucleotides, the CDR3 is TGTGCCAGTTTGAGGGAACAGATTTCTGGGCAGTTCTTC. Translating it yields CASLREQISGQFF. V gene TRBV2 combines with J gene TRBJ2-1; weak D call: TRBD2 (5 bases). V lost 9 bases, J lost 12 bases, and 21 bases lay in between. Germline V gene lookup returns CDR1 SNHLY and CDR2 FYNNEI. This CDR3 comprises 13 residues.

The table lists this clone with a count of one. In the same sample, other DNA sequences code for this CDR3. This chain connects TRBV5-1 to TRBJ2-7; D uncertain. The CDR3 sequence is 12 residues long. From germline, CDR1 is SGHRS and CDR2 YFSETQ. Trimming shortened V by 4 bases and J by 1 base, and 6 bases separated the two germline ends. The CDR3 loop is CASSLQSYEQYF. CDR3 nucleotide sequence: TGCGCCAGCAGCCTCCAGTCCTACGAGCAGTACTTC.

The chain recombines TRBV10-2 with TRBJ2-7; the D gene could be TRBD1 or TRBD2 (7 bases each). The CDR3 has 20 amino acids. Germline loops: CDR1 WSHSY, CDR2 SAAADI. The V end lost 4 bases, the J end lost 0 bases, and 28 bases lay between the germline ends. The CDR3 sequence is CASSGARGGGGQFPSYEQYF. Written as DNA, the CDR3 is TGCGCCAGCAGTGGAGCCAGGGGGGGTGGCGGCCAGTTCCCCTCCTACGAGCAGTACTTC.

The table lists this clone with a count of one. This rearrangement joins TRBV18 to TRBJ2-1; no clear D. The CDR3 spans 13 residues. Germline assignment: CDR1 KGHSH and CDR2 LQKENI. The ends were cut back, 3 bases at V and 3 bases at J, with 6 bases in the middle. CDR3 nucleotide sequence: TGTGCCAGCTCACCGTTCAGCTACAATGAGCAGTTCTTC. Protein product: CASSPFSYNEQFF.

The V call is TRBV5-4, the J call TRBJ1-2; a weak D match, TRBD1 (6 bases). The V gene lost 5 bases and the J gene lost 6 bases, with 14 bases spanning the gap. The CDR3 totals 13 residues. Germline assignment: CDR1 SGHNT and CDR2 YYREEE (reference sequence). For the CDR3, the DNA is TGTGCCAGCAGACGGGACAAGGGAGATGGCTACACCTTC. The encoded protein is CASRRDKGDGYTF. The whole variable domain, remainder taken from reference TRBV5-4 and TRBJ1-2, is ETGVTQSPTHLIKTRGQQVTLRCSSQSGHNTVSWYQQALGQGPQFIFQYYREEENGRGNFPPRFSGLQFPNYSSELNVNALELDDSALYLCASRRDKGDGYTFGSGTRLTVV.

The CDR3 is CASSFQGMSYNSPLHF. CDR3 DNA sequence: TGTGCCAGCAGTTTCCAGGGAATGAGTTATAATTCACCCCTCCACTTT. J is TRBJ1-6 and V is TRBV28, with a tentative D call TRBD1 (5 bases). Germline lookup yields CDR1 MDHEN and CDR2 SYDVKM. V was shortened by 3 bases and J by 4 bases, with 13 bases between the two germline ends. The CDR3 consists of 16 residues.

The chain couples TRBV4-2 to TRBJ2-3; tentatively, D is TRBD1 or TRBD2 (5 bases each). V lost 2 bases, J lost 6 bases, and 18 bases lay in between. In germline, CDR1 is LGHNA, CDR2 YNFKEQ. The CDR3 covers 16 residues. CDR3 DNA sequence: TGTGCCAGCAGCCAATTTTTTGGGGGAACGGCGGATACGCAGTATTTT. This sequence encodes CASSQFFGGTADTQYF.

This rearrangement joins TRBV5-1 to TRBJ2-3, with D possibly being TRBD1 (6 bases). Germline V gives CDR1 SGHRS, CDR2 YFSETQ. CDR3 length: 13 amino acids. The V gene lost 4 bases and the J gene lost 4 bases, with 10 bases spanning the gap. CDR3 protein: CASSRTVPDTQYF. CDR3 in DNA: TGCGCCAGCAGCAGGACAGTCCCAGATACGCAGTATTTT.

The chain is built from TRBV5-4 and TRBJ1-1, with D perhaps TRBD1 (5 bases). Trimming removed 1 base from V and 6 bases from J, with 13 bases in between. Per the germline V gene, CDR1 is SGHNT and CDR2 is YYREEE (reference sequence). The CDR3 length is 14 residues. The CDR3 DNA follows: TGTGCCAGCAGCTTGCCGGGATGGGGCGCTGAAGCTTTCTTT. This translates into CASSLPGWGAEAFF. The full variable domain, in which reference TRBV5-4 and TRBJ1-1 provide the parts outside the CDR3, is ETGVTQSPTHLIKTRGQQVTLRCSSQSGHNTVSWYQQALGQGPQFIFQYYREEENGRGNFPPRFSGLQFPNYSSELNVNALELDDSALYLCASSLPGWGAEAFFGQGTRLTVV.

The chain recombines TRBV5-1 with TRBJ2-5; 7 nucleotides match TRBD1. This CDR3 contains 15 residues. Germline V CDR1 and CDR2: SGHRS, YFSETQ. The V and J ends lost 4 bases and 3 bases, in that order; junction bases with no gene match: 9. The CDR3 protein is CASSPRGLGEETQYF. The CDR3 nucleotides are TGCGCCAGCAGCCCTAGGGGGCTGGGGGAAGAGACCCAGTACTTC. The entire variable domain, with the rest obtained from reference TRBV5-1 and TRBJ2-5, is as follows: KAGVTQTPRYLIKTRGQQVTLSCSPISGHRSVSWYQQTPGQGLQFLFEYFSETQRNKGNFPGRFSGRQFSNSRSEMNVSTLELGDSALYLCASSPRGLGEETQYFGPGTRLLVL.

The CDR3 coding sequence is TGTGCCAGCAGCTTAAGCCCTACCGTTACCTACGAGCAGTACTTC. This gives the protein CASSLSPTVTYEQYF. This chain links TRBV7-3 with TRBJ2-7; D is ambiguous. The V gene's germline CDR1 is SGHTA and CDR2 FQGTGA. V dropped 1 base and J dropped 2 bases, with 12 bases sitting between them. This CDR3 comprises 15 residues.

This clone appeared a single time. The chain combines TRBV9 with TRBJ1-5; unclear D gene. The germline gives CDR1 SGDLS, CDR2 YYNGEE. The CDR3 spans 14 residues. With 0 bases removed from V and 5 bases from J, the gap between germline ends came to 9 bases. Here the CDR3 DNA reads TGTGCCAGCAGCGTAGACGGGGAGGATCAGCCCCAGCATTTT. It yields the protein CASSVDGEDQPQHF.

This sequence joins TRBV4-1 and TRBJ1-6; 8 bases line up with TRBD1. With V trimmed by 2 bases and J by 9 bases, 9 bases remained unmatched. CDR3 length: 16 residues. Germline lookup yields CDR1 MGHRA and CDR2 YSYEKL. The CDR3 loop is CASSQFPTGASSPLHF. The CDR3 region has the DNA TGCGCCAGCAGCCAATTCCCGACAGGGGCTAGTTCACCCCTCCACTTT.

This chain links TRBV28 with TRBJ2-3, with 13 bases identical to TRBD2. V shed 4 bases, J shed 4 bases, and the junction held 8 bases outside the gene matches. The germline V gene encodes CDR1 MDHEN and CDR2 SYDVKM. This CDR3 has 17 residues. For the CDR3, the DNA is TGTGCCAGCAGTTCGGGGACTAGCGGGATAATGGCAGATACGCAGTATTTT. Residues: CASSSGTSGIMADTQYF.

With regard to this clone: Other DNA sequences in this sample translate to the same CDR3. This rearrangement joins TRBV5-1 to TRBJ2-3; D not certain. Germline V gene data show CDR1 as SGHRS and CDR2 as YFSETQ. V lost 2 bases, J lost 5 bases, and 3 bases lay in between. This CDR3 is 11 amino acids long. CDR3 sequence: CASSFGDTQYF. In DNA form, the CDR3 reads TGCGCCAGCAGCTTTGGAGATACGCAGTATTTT.

This rearrangement joins TRBV11-3 to TRBJ2-3; TRBD1 matches at 9 bases. From germline, CDR1 is SGHNT and CDR2 YENEEA. There are 15 residues in the CDR3. The V gene end was trimmed by 5 bases and the J gene end by 2 bases; junction bases not matched to a gene: 5. The CDR3 here is CASSVGQGNTDTQYF. CDR3 coding DNA: TGTGCCAGCAGCGTCGGACAGGGGAACACAGATACGCAGTATTTT.

The V and J genes are TRBV5-1 and TRBJ2-1, with 15 bases identical to TRBD2. V lost 4 bases to trimming and J lost 7 bases; unmatched junction nucleotides: 9. The germline CDR1 and CDR2 sequences are SGHRS and YFSETQ. The CDR3 has 17 residues. CDR3 residues: CASSMGTGTSGRNEQFF. The CDR3 region has the DNA TGCGCCAGCAGCATGGGAACCGGGACTAGCGGGAGGAATGAGCAGTTCTTC.

The chain joins TRBV7-2 to TRBJ1-2; possibly TRBD1 for D (6 bases). With 0 bases removed from V and 0 bases from J, the gap between germline ends came to 14 bases. The CDR3 sequence is 17 residues long. CDR1 and CDR2 (germline): SGHTA, FQGNSA. DNA for the CDR3: TGTGCCAGCAGCTTAGCGTTGGGGGACACTGCTAACTATGGCTACACCTTC. Translated: CASSLALGDTANYGYTF.

This sequence joins TRBV5-1 and TRBJ2-3; the match to TRBD1 covers 9 bases. Germline V gene sequence: CDR1 SGHRS, CDR2 YFSETQ. The CDR3 runs 17 residues. V shed 0 bases, J shed 1 base, and the junction held 6 bases outside the gene matches. The CDR3 protein is CASSLATRTGGTDTQYF. DNA of the CDR3: TGCGCCAGCAGCTTGGCCACGAGGACAGGGGGCACAGATACGCAGTATTTT.

This clone was picked up one time. The gene calls are TRBV10-3 and TRBJ2-1; 15 nucleotides line up with TRBD2. The CDR3 has 16 amino acids. The junction had 10 bases not matched to a gene; V was cut back by 7 bases and J by 9 bases. CDR1 is ENHRY, CDR2 SYGVKD, per germline. CDR3 coding DNA: TGTGCCATCACCTCCAGGACTAGCGGGAGGGCCGGTGAGCAGTTCTTC. Translating gives CAITSRTSGRAGEQFF.

The chain recombines TRBV11-2 with TRBJ1-1; D not resolved. This CDR3 has 18 residues. The V gene's germline CDR1 is SGHAT and CDR2 FQNNGV. The germline V and J ends were trimmed by 1 base and 1 base, with 19 bases remaining between them. The DNA of the CDR3 is TGTGCCAGCAGCTTAGTGCCGGGCCTGTGGCAACAGAACACTGAAGCTTTCTTT. Translated: CASSLVPGLWQQNTEAFF.

V and J are TRBV28 and TRBJ2-7; TRBD2 aligns across 8 bases. There are 14 residues in the CDR3. Germline CDR1 is MDHEN and CDR2 is SYDVKM. Trimming cost V 10 bases and J 0 bases; bases outside gene matches: 8. CDR3 DNA: TGTGCCACCCATACGGCGGGGGGCTCCTACGAGCAGTACTTC. Translating gives CATHTAGGSYEQYF. Looking up the rest from reference TRBV28 and TRBJ2-7 gives the full variable domain: DVKVTQSSRYLVKRTGEKVFLECVQDMDHENMFWYRQDPGLGLRLIYFSYDVKMKEKGDIPEGYSVSREKKERFSLILESASTNQTSMYLCATHTAGGSYEQYFGPGTRLTVT.

Details on this clone: A much larger clonotype is one base distant, so this may be a read error. This CDR3 is also generated by other DNA sequences in the sample. J is TRBJ1-1 and V is TRBV7-8; no definite D call. The CDR3 covers 14 residues. Trimming left V 1 base short and J 1 base short, with 7 bases between. Germline V lookup: CDR1 SGHVS, CDR2 FQNEAQ. CDR3 sequence reads: CASSLVRGNTEAFF. CDR3 bases: TGTGCCAGCAGCTTAGTACGGGGGAACACTGAAGCTTTCTTT.

The chain recombines TRBV5-1 with TRBJ2-5; D perhaps matches TRBD2 (5 bases). Per the germline V gene, CDR1 is SGHRS and CDR2 is YFSETQ. Between the trimmed V and J ends, which lost 2 bases and 5 bases, there was a span of 13 bases. The CDR3 has 14 residues. The CDR3 sequence: CASSLGLLLETQYF. DNA for the CDR3: TGCGCCAGCAGCTTAGGACTTCTCCTGGAGACCCAGTACTTC.